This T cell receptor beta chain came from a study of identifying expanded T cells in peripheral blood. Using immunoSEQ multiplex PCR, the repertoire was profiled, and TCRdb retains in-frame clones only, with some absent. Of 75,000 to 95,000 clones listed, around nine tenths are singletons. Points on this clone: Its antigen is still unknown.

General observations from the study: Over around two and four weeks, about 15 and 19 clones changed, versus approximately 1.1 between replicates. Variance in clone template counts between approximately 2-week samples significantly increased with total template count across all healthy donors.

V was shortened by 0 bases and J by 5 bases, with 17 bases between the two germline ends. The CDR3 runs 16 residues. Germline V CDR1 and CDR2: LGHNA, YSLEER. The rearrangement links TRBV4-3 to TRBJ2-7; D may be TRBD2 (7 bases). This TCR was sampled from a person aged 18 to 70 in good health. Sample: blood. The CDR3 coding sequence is TGCGCCAGCAGCCAAGAAGGATGGGGGGGCCTCCACGAGCAGTACTTC. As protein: CASSQEGWGGLHEQYF.